Listed below are T cell receptor beta chains from one sample, sequenced in a study of control samples from healthy donors and cancer patients. Libraries were prepared by immunoSEQ multiplex PCR; TCRdb keeps only in-frame clonotypes and omits some of them. The table has 75,000 to 95,000 clones, about nine tenths seen once. Sequences were obtained from blood. All receptors derive from a woman aged 18-29 years in good health. The CDR3 runs from the conserved cysteine through the conserved F or W. D genes are given only for firm matches. Rows give clone size only sometimes, using once, few, many, or a class for an expanded clone.

DNA	CDR3	size	D	J	V
TGTGCCAGCAGGACAGGGGTCAATCAGCCCCAGCATTTT	CASRTGVNQPQHF	-	TRBD1	TRBJ1-5	TRBV6-5
TGTGCCAGTACGAGAGGACAGGGGGATAATCAGCCCCAGCATTTT	CASTRGQGDNQPQHF	-	TRBD1	TRBJ1-5	TRBV19
TGTGCCAGCGACAGGGGACTGAACACTGAAGCTTTCTTT	CASDRGLNTEAFF	-	TRBD1	TRBJ1-1	TRBV14
TGTGCCAGCAGTTTCTCGGGGGGACGAGAAGATTATGGCTACACCTTC	CASSFSGGREDYGYTF	-	-	TRBJ1-2	TRBV28
TGTGCCAGTAGTATGGGGACAGTTAGCTATGGCTACACCTTC	CASSMGTVSYGYTF	-	TRBD1	TRBJ1-2	TRBV19
TGTGCCAGCAGTCCCAGACGGACAGCGGGCTACACCTTC	CASSPRRTAGYTF	-	-	TRBJ1-2	TRBV12-3/TRBV12-4
TGTGCCAGCAGCCCTGGGGTGGACGAAAAACTGTTTTTT	CASSPGVDEKLFF	-	-	TRBJ1-4	TRBV5-6
TGTGCCAGCAGCCTACAGGGGGCCGACTACGAGCAGTACTTC	CASSLQGADYEQYF	-	TRBD1	TRBJ2-7	TRBV13
TGTGCCAGCAGTTTTAGCGGGGGGGCTGGGTACAATGAGCAGTTCTTC	CASSFSGGAGYNEQFF	-	TRBD2	TRBJ2-1	TRBV28
TGTGCCAGCAGCCAAGTCCACGAGCAGTACTTC	CASSQVHEQYF	-	-	TRBJ2-7	TRBV3-1/TRBV3-2
TGTGCCAGCAGCCGTATGGCCGGAACCCAGTACTTC	CASSRMAGTQYF	-	-	TRBJ2-5	TRBV9
TGTGCCAGCACCTTGGACAGGGATCTCTCTGGAAACACCATATATTTT	CASTLDRDLSGNTIYF	-	TRBD1	TRBJ1-3	TRBV5-4
TGTGCCAGCAGCTGGGGGACAGGGCGCGGCTATGGCTACACCTTC	CASSWGTGRGYGYTF	-	TRBD1	TRBJ1-2	TRBV5-6
TGTGCCAGCAGCGAGGGACTAGCGGGGGGGAATTTTTGGAATGAGCAGTTCTTC	CASSEGLAGGNFWNEQFF	-	TRBD2	TRBJ2-1	TRBV9
TGCGCCAGCAGCACAATGGGTGGGGCAGTGCGGGAAAAACTGTTTTTT	CASSTMGGAVREKLFF	once	-	TRBJ1-4	TRBV5-1
TGTGCCAGCAGCGCACGTGGGGGAGGGGAGCTGTTTTTT	CASSARGGGELFF	-	-	TRBJ2-2	TRBV9
TGTGCCAGCGAAAACACCGAGACTGCTGGAAACACCATATATTTT	CASENTETAGNTIYF	-	-	TRBJ1-3	TRBV5-5
TGTGCCAGCAGCTACTCGACAGGGGACTATGAAGCTTTCTTT	CASSYSTGDYEAFF	-	TRBD1	TRBJ1-1	TRBV4-2
TGTGCCAGCTGGAACAGGGGTGGTCAGCCCCAGCATTTT	CASWNRGGQPQHF	-	TRBD1	TRBJ1-5	TRBV2
TGTGCCAGCAGCTTGCGAGAAAACTATGGCTACACCTTC	CASSLRENYGYTF	-	-	TRBJ1-2	TRBV5-6
TGTGCCAGCTCAACTAGCGGGGATAGCTCCTACGAGCAGTACTTC	CASSTSGDSSYEQYF	-	TRBD2	TRBJ2-7	TRBV18
TGTGCCAGCAGGGACAGGGGATGGACCGGGGAGCTGTTTTTT	CASRDRGWTGELFF	-	TRBD1	TRBJ2-2	TRBV6-5
TGTGCCACCAGTGATCCGTCGAGTGGCCCCAGAGAGACCCAGTACTTC	CATSDPSSGPRETQYF	-	-	TRBJ2-5	TRBV24-1
TGCGCCAGCAGCCCCGGACAGGGATCCTCCTACGAGCAGTACTTC	CASSPGQGSSYEQYF	-	TRBD1	TRBJ2-7	TRBV4-1
TGTGCCAGCATCAGCTACACCAGCGAGGACCAGTACTTC	CASISYTSEDQYF	-	-	TRBJ2-5	TRBV7-9
TGTGCCAGCAGTTTAACTTCCGTCTATGGCTACACCTTC	CASSLTSVYGYTF	-	-	TRBJ1-2	TRBV12-3/TRBV12-4
TGCGCCAGCAGCTTGGGGGGCCAACTCCAAGGCCCAGCTTTCTTT	CASSLGGQLQGPAFF	-	-	TRBJ1-1	TRBV5-1
TGTGCCAGCAGCTTAATGGAGGTGAACACCGGGGAGCTGTTTTTT	CASSLMEVNTGELFF	-	-	TRBJ2-2	TRBV5-6
TGTGCCAGCTCACCAGTAACAGGGGGTTCACCCCTCCACTTT	CASSPVTGGSPLHF	-	TRBD1	TRBJ1-6	TRBV18
TGTGCCAGCAGCTTGTGGGCCGCGGACGACCGGTCGCGGGAGCAGTACTTC	CASSLWAADDRSREQYF	-	-	TRBJ2-7	TRBV5-8
TGTGCCAGCAGCTCCGCTCGTACAGGGACATCAGGGGCCAACGTCCTGACTTTC	CASSSARTGTSGANVLTF	-	-	TRBJ2-6	TRBV7-2
TGTGCCAGCAGCCCCGACAGGGGCCCCAGCTCTGGAAACACCATATATTTT	CASSPDRGPSSGNTIYF	-	TRBD1	TRBJ1-3	TRBV7-8
TGTGCCAGCAGTGAAGTTTTGGGGGGCTCCTATAATTCACCCCTCCACTTT	CASSEVLGGSYNSPLHF	-	-	TRBJ1-6	TRBV6-1
TGTGCCAGCAGCGGAGGCCAGGGTTGGTCACCCCTCCACTTT	CASSGGQGWSPLHF	-	-	TRBJ1-6	TRBV14
TGTGCCAGCAGCGCCGGGACAGGATTAACCGGGGAGCTGTTTTTT	CASSAGTGLTGELFF	-	TRBD1	TRBJ2-2	TRBV13
TGTGCCAGCAGCGAAGGGACAGCCTCCTATGGCTACACCTTC	CASSEGTASYGYTF	-	TRBD1	TRBJ1-2	TRBV6-1
TGTGCCAGCAGTTCCGGTGTCGGGGTACCCTTGGATACGCAGTATTTT	CASSSGVGVPLDTQYF	-	-	TRBJ2-3	TRBV27
TGTGCCAGCAGCTTGGCCGCGGTAGCGGGGGGCCTTCAAGAGACCCAGTACTTC	CASSLAAVAGGLQETQYF	-	TRBD2	TRBJ2-5	TRBV5-5
TGTGCCAGCAGCGGCGGACAGAACACTGAAGCTTTCTTT	CASSGGQNTEAFF	-	-	TRBJ1-1	TRBV9
TGCAGCGTAGAGATTCGGGACTCGAGAGGGGAAAAACTGTTTTTT	CSVEIRDSRGEKLFF	-	-	TRBJ1-4	TRBV29-1
TGTGCCAGCTCATTTGGGACTGGAAACACCATATATTTT	CASSFGTGNTIYF	-	-	TRBJ1-3	TRBV18
TGTGCCAGCAGCGTAGAGCTCACAGGGGAGAACACTGAAGCTTTCTTT	CASSVELTGENTEAFF	few	TRBD1	TRBJ1-1	TRBV9
TGTGCCAGCAGAGGACAGTCTATTGAAGCTTTCTTT	CASRGQSIEAFF	-	-	TRBJ1-1	TRBV2